A selection of T cell receptor beta chains follows, all from one sample in a study of blood T cell repertoires in COVID-19. Sequencing used immunoSEQ multiplex PCR; TCRdb keeps in-frame clones, though not all of them. The profile shows roughly 70,000 clones, nearly 90% of them singletons. Material for sequencing was peripheral blood. The receptors were gathered from an elderly man with acute or convalescent COVID-19. The CDR3 runs from the conserved cysteine through the conserved F or W. The order of the fields is J gene, D gene, clone size, V gene, CDR3 DNA, CDR3 protein. The D gene is left open where the match is weak. The size entry is marked missing in some rows and otherwise reads once, few, many or a size class.

J: TRBJ1-5
D: NA
size: NA
V: TRBV12-3/TRBV12-4
DNA: TGTGCCAGCAGTTTACGGAGCAATCAGCCCCAGCATTTT
CDR3: CASSLRSNQPQHF

J: TRBJ2-2
D: TRBD1
size: once
V: TRBV29-1
DNA: TGCAGCGGTCGGACAGGGGCAAACACCGGGGAGCTGTTTTTT
CDR3: CSGRTGANTGELFF

J: TRBJ1-6
D: TRBD1
size: NA
V: TRBV6-6
DNA: TGTGCCAGCAGTTCTCTCCAGGGGGCGGGCAATTCACCCCTCCACTTT
CDR3: CASSSLQGAGNSPLHF

J: TRBJ1-1
D: TRBD1
size: NA
V: TRBV18
DNA: TGTGCCAGCTCACCTCTGACAGGGAAGGCTGAAGCTTTCTTT
CDR3: CASSPLTGKAEAFF

J: TRBJ1-2
D: TRBD1
size: NA
V: TRBV5-6
DNA: TGTGCCAGCAGCTCCTGGACAGGAGTCTATGGCTACACCTTC
CDR3: CASSSWTGVYGYTF

J: TRBJ1-4
D: NA
size: few
V: TRBV29-1
DNA: TGCAGCGTTGAAGACAGGGAAAAACTGTTTTTT
CDR3: CSVEDREKLFF

J: TRBJ2-7
D: NA
size: NA
V: TRBV30
DNA: TGTGCCTGGAGCGGAGCCTACGAGCAGTACTTC
CDR3: CAWSGAYEQYF

J: TRBJ2-7
D: TRBD2
size: once
V: TRBV14
DNA: TGTGCCAGCAGTCCCGGGACTAGCGGACCCTACGAGCAGTACTTC
CDR3: CASSPGTSGPYEQYF

J: TRBJ2-7
D: TRBD1
size: NA
V: TRBV12-5
DNA: TGTGCTAGTGGTGGGACAGGGGGTCCCTACGAGCAGTACTTC
CDR3: CASGGTGGPYEQYF

J: TRBJ2-7
D: NA
size: NA
V: TRBV9
DNA: TGTGCCAGCAGCGTAGCGGGGACCTACGAGCAGTACTTC
CDR3: CASSVAGTYEQYF

J: TRBJ1-5
D: NA
size: NA
V: TRBV19
DNA: TGTGCCAGTACCATGGGGGGGCATTCGGGCCCCCAGCATTTT
CDR3: CASTMGGHSGPQHF

J: TRBJ1-2
D: TRBD1
size: NA
V: TRBV10-3
DNA: TGTGCCATCAGTGGGACAGGGGATGGCTACACCTTC
CDR3: CAISGTGDGYTF

J: TRBJ1-5
D: NA
size: NA
V: TRBV4-1
DNA: TGCGCCAGCAGTTCAGATGGAGGGATCTACACACAGCCCCAGCATTTT
CDR3: CASSSDGGIYTQPQHF

J: TRBJ1-5
D: NA
size: NA
V: TRBV3-1/TRBV3-2
DNA: TGTGCCAGCAGCCAAAGGAGGGCTCAGGGCAATCAGCCCCAGCATTTT
CDR3: CASSQRRAQGNQPQHF

J: TRBJ1-3
D: NA
size: NA
V: TRBV5-6
DNA: TGTGCCAGCACTTACTCGGGCTCTGGAAACACCATATATTTT
CDR3: CASTYSGSGNTIYF

J: TRBJ2-7
D: TRBD2
size: NA
V: TRBV5-6
DNA: TGTGCCAGCAGCTTACTAGCGGGAGACAAAGAGCAGTACTTC
CDR3: CASSLLAGDKEQYF

J: TRBJ1-4
D: TRBD1
size: NA
V: TRBV5-4
DNA: TGTGCCAGCAGCTCATCGGGACAGGATGAAAAACTGTTTTTT
CDR3: CASSSSGQDEKLFF

J: TRBJ2-2
D: NA
size: NA
V: TRBV5-6
DNA: TGTGCCAGCAGCTTCCGCAGGGGAACCGGGGAGCTGTTTTTT
CDR3: CASSFRRGTGELFF

J: TRBJ2-3
D: NA
size: NA
V: TRBV7-9
DNA: TGTGCCAGCAGCTTGCAACTTGGCACAGATACGCAGTATTTT
CDR3: CASSLQLGTDTQYF

J: TRBJ1-2
D: TRBD1
size: NA
V: TRBV27
DNA: TGTGCCAGCAGTTCCCTCGAGACAGGGAACTATGGCTACACCTTC
CDR3: CASSSLETGNYGYTF

J: TRBJ2-1
D: NA
size: NA
V: TRBV7-8
DNA: TGTGCCAGCAGCCAGAACCGGAATGAGCAGTTCTTC
CDR3: CASSQNRNEQFF

J: TRBJ2-7
D: TRBD1
size: NA
V: TRBV7-9
DNA: TGTGCCAGCAGCCGTGTGGGACAGTCCTACGAGCAGTACTTC
CDR3: CASSRVGQSYEQYF

J: TRBJ2-1
D: TRBD1
size: NA
V: TRBV24-1
DNA: TGTGCCACCAGTGATTCCAAAGCGACCGGGACAGGGACCTACAATGAGCAGTTCTTC
CDR3: CATSDSKATGTGTYNEQFF

J: TRBJ2-7
D: NA
size: once
V: TRBV7-9
DNA: TGTGCCAGCAGCTCACAGGGATACGAGCAGTACTTC
CDR3: CASSSQGYEQYF

J: TRBJ2-5
D: TRBD1
size: NA
V: TRBV11-2
DNA: TGTGCCAGCAGCCTGACAGGGTCAGAGACCCAGTACTTC
CDR3: CASSLTGSETQYF

J: TRBJ1-1
D: TRBD1
size: NA
V: TRBV9
DNA: TGTGCCAGCAGCTCGGGACAGGGTCGGGTCGCTGAAGCTTTCTTT
CDR3: CASSSGQGRVAEAFF

J: TRBJ2-1
D: NA
size: NA
V: TRBV5-6
DNA: TGTGCCAGCAGCCTCTCTAGCGCACGTTACAATGAGCAGTTCTTC
CDR3: CASSLSSARYNEQFF

J: TRBJ1-2
D: TRBD1
size: NA
V: TRBV13
DNA: TGTGCCAGCAGCGGTCCCGGGACAGGGACCTATGGCTACACCTTC
CDR3: CASSGPGTGTYGYTF

J: TRBJ2-7
D: NA
size: NA
V: TRBV5-8
DNA: TGTGCCAGCAGCTCGAGCAACTCCTACGAGCAGTACTTC
CDR3: CASSSSNSYEQYF

J: TRBJ1-1
D: NA
size: NA
V: TRBV3-1/TRBV3-2
DNA: TGTGCCAGCAGCCAAGTCTTCTCAGGGGATCTCACTGAAGCTTTCTTT
CDR3: CASSQVFSGDLTEAFF

J: TRBJ2-7
D: NA
size: NA
V: TRBV9
DNA: TGTGCCAGCAGCACCCTAGACAGCTCCGAGCAGTACTTC
CDR3: CASSTLDSSEQYF

J: TRBJ2-7
D: TRBD1
size: few
V: TRBV29-1
DNA: TGCAGCGTTGAGGTCCAGGGGGCCCACTACGAGCAGTACTTC
CDR3: CSVEVQGAHYEQYF

J: TRBJ2-7
D: TRBD1
size: NA
V: TRBV29-1
DNA: TGCAGCGCGGGACAGGGAACCAACGAGCAGTACTTC
CDR3: CSAGQGTNEQYF

J: TRBJ2-1
D: NA
size: NA
V: TRBV4-1
DNA: TGCGCCAGCAGCCAAGCTGGGACTTACAATGAGCAGTTCTTC
CDR3: CASSQAGTYNEQFF

J: TRBJ2-1
D: TRBD2
size: NA
V: TRBV6-4
DNA: TGTGCCAGCAGTACTTCCGGGACTAGAGTCTGGAATGAGCAGTTCTTC
CDR3: CASSTSGTRVWNEQFF

J: TRBJ2-7
D: NA
size: NA
V: TRBV30
DNA: TGTGCCTGGAGTCCTCACACATGGACAGACGAGCAGTACTTC
CDR3: CAWSPHTWTDEQYF

J: TRBJ1-2
D: NA
size: NA
V: TRBV12-3/TRBV12-4
DNA: TGTGCCAGCAGTTCGACAACTAACTATGGCTACACCTTC
CDR3: CASSSTTNYGYTF

J: TRBJ2-7
D: NA
size: once
V: TRBV30
DNA: TGTGCCTGGAGTAAGAGTACCTACGAGCAGTACTTC
CDR3: CAWSKSTYEQYF

J: TRBJ2-5
D: TRBD2
size: NA
V: TRBV4-1
DNA: TGCGCCAGCAGCCAAGTTGGACTAGCGTCAGAGACCCAGTACTTC
CDR3: CASSQVGLASETQYF

J: TRBJ1-2
D: TRBD1
size: NA
V: TRBV5-4
DNA: TGTGCCAGCAGCTTGGCCCCACAGGGGCTGGGTTTAGGCTACACCTTC
CDR3: CASSLAPQGLGLGYTF

J: TRBJ2-7
D: TRBD1
size: NA
V: TRBV11-1
DNA: TGTGCCAGCAGCTCAGGACAGGGATCCTACGAGCAGTACTTC
CDR3: CASSSGQGSYEQYF

J: TRBJ1-1
D: NA
size: NA
V: TRBV7-9
DNA: TGTGCCAGCAGCCTGCAGGTTGAAGCTTTCTTT
CDR3: CASSLQVEAFF

J: TRBJ2-5
D: NA
size: once
V: TRBV11-3
DNA: TGTGCCAGCAGCTCAGGGACTGGCAGAATTAAAGAGACCCAGTACTTC
CDR3: CASSSGTGRIKETQYF

J: TRBJ2-5
D: TRBD1
size: NA
V: TRBV7-2
DNA: TGTGCCAGCAGCCCAAACCCCTCAGGGGGAGAGACCCAGTACTTC
CDR3: CASSPNPSGGETQYF

J: TRBJ1-2
D: TRBD1
size: NA
V: TRBV3-1/TRBV3-2
DNA: TGTGCCAGCAGCCGGGACAGGGACGGCTACACCTTC
CDR3: CASSRDRDGYTF

J: TRBJ1-1
D: NA
size: few
V: TRBV29-1
DNA: TGCAGCGTGGGAGGAGTGAACACTGAAGCTTTCTTT
CDR3: CSVGGVNTEAFF

J: TRBJ1-6
D: NA
size: NA
V: TRBV2
DNA: TGTGCCAGCAGTGACAGGGTACCCTCTTCACCCCTCCACTTT
CDR3: CASSDRVPSSPLHF

J: TRBJ1-1
D: NA
size: NA
V: TRBV3-1/TRBV3-2
DNA: TGTGCCAGCAGCCAATTTCCAGATAACACTGAAGCTTTCTTT
CDR3: CASSQFPDNTEAFF

J: TRBJ1-5
D: NA
size: NA
V: TRBV6-2/TRBV6-3
DNA: TGTGCCAGCAGTTATTTAAGCAATCAGCCCCAGCATTTT
CDR3: CASSYLSNQPQHF

J: TRBJ1-5
D: NA
size: NA
V: TRBV28
DNA: TGTGCCAGCAGTGCCTCGTCAGGTCCCTACAATCAGCCCCAGCATTTT
CDR3: CASSASSGPYNQPQHF

J: TRBJ2-1
D: TRBD1
size: NA
V: TRBV18
DNA: TGTGCCAGCTCTCGGGACAGCCAAATTTTCTCCTACAATGAGCAGTTCTTC
CDR3: CASSRDSQIFSYNEQFF

J: TRBJ2-5
D: TRBD2
size: NA
V: TRBV5-1
DNA: TGCGCCAGCAGATCGAGCGGGGGTGAGACCCAGTACTTC
CDR3: CASRSSGGETQYF

J: TRBJ2-5
D: NA
size: NA
V: TRBV10-3
DNA: TGTGCCACCAAGAACCGGGACGGGGGAGTGGAGACCCAGTACTTC
CDR3: CATKNRDGGVETQYF